This is a list of T cell receptor beta chains from one sample in a study of cytomegalovirus exposure and HLA in healthy donors. Assay used: immunoSEQ multiplex PCR; TCRdb lists only in-frame clones, some missing. The sample carries approximately 120,000 clones, more than 65% recorded once. The sequenced material came from PBMCs. The receptors stem from a man in his late teens or twenties in good health and CMV-seronegative. CDR3s include the opening cysteine and the closing phenylalanine or tryptophan. Fields, in order: D gene, clone size, J gene, V gene, CDR3 protein, CDR3 DNA. D genes are given only for firm matches. Some rows have no size entry. The others give once, few or many, or a class for an expanded clone.

>TRBD1|few|TRBJ2-5|TRBV5-6
CASSLGQGETQYF
TGTGCCAGCAGCTTGGGACAGGGAGAGACCCAGTACTTC
>TRBD2|NA|TRBJ2-5|TRBV6-5
CASINWSSGQETQYF
TGTGCCAGCATCAATTGGTCTAGCGGTCAAGAGACCCAGTACTTC
>NA|NA|TRBJ2-3|TRBV2
CASRTLPGDTQYF
TGTGCCAGCAGGACCCTCCCAGGGGATACGCAGTATTTT
>NA|NA|TRBJ1-1|TRBV7-6
CASSSGAEAFF
TGTGCCAGCAGCTCCGGGGCTGAAGCTTTCTTT
>NA|NA|TRBJ2-3|TRBV5-4
CASSLEQAGLADTQYF
TGTGCCAGCAGCTTGGAACAGGCTGGCCTCGCAGATACGCAGTATTTT
>TRBD1|NA|TRBJ1-2|TRBV7-6
CASSRNGQDGYTF
TGTGCCAGCAGCAGAAACGGACAGGATGGCTACACCTTC
>NA|NA|TRBJ2-1|TRBV4-1
CASSQDNRNPLDEQFF
TGCGCCAGCAGCCAAGATAACAGGAACCCCCTGGATGAGCAGTTCTTC
>TRBD1|NA|TRBJ1-1|TRBV18
CASSGTGGSKNTEAFF
TGTGCCAGCTCCGGGACAGGGGGCTCGAAGAACACTGAAGCTTTCTTT
>NA|NA|TRBJ1-5|TRBV7-9
CASSGQGEDQPQHF
TGTGCCAGCAGCGGGCAGGGTGAAGATCAGCCCCAGCATTTT
>NA|NA|TRBJ2-7|TRBV5-6
CASSWRISYEQYF
TGTGCCAGCAGCTGGAGAATCTCCTACGAGCAGTACTTC
>NA|NA|TRBJ1-4|TRBV2
CASPGPNEKLFF
TGTGCCAGCCCAGGGCCAAATGAAAAACTGTTTTTT
>TRBD1|NA|TRBJ1-3|TRBV5-1
CASSHLPGTAFSSGNTIYF
TGCGCCAGCAGCCACCTTCCCGGGACAGCTTTCTCCTCTGGAAACACCATATATTTT
>TRBD1|once|TRBJ1-1|TRBV11-1
CASSAGQGKNTEAFF
TGTGCCAGCAGCGCCGGACAGGGGAAAAACACTGAAGCTTTCTTT
>TRBD1|NA|TRBJ1-6|TRBV9
CASSVVGDGTGGPLHF
TGTGCCAGCAGCGTAGTAGGAGACGGTACAGGGGGCCCCCTCCACTTT